The 2 T cell receptor beta chains given below trace back to one sample, sequenced in a study of T cell clonality in common variable immunodeficiency. TCRdb's copy holds only in-frame clones and misses some; the assay was immunoSEQ multiplex PCR. Singletons are absent from the sample, which has under 40,000 clones. The sequenced sample was peripheral blood mononuclear cells. The receptor set was obtained from a person aged 18 to 75 in good health.

This clone was picked up many times. The sequenced part of the CDR3 DNA is TGTGCCAGCAGTTACCAAACCTTAGCGACCAACCTAAATGAG. Translating gives CASSYQTLATNLNE. The entire CDR3 protein is CASSYQTLATNLNEQFF. V gene TRBV6-2 or TRBV6-3 combines with J gene TRBJ2-1, with TRBD2 as a possible D gene (5 bases). Read coverage stops 3 residues before the CDR3 terminus; the germline J gene supplies the remainder. CDR3 length equals 17 residues. CDR1 is MNHEY, CDR2 SVGEGT, per germline. V lost 2 bases and J 7 bases, leaving 21 bases between the germline ends.

This clone has just a few counts. The CDR3 end is not reached by the read, which stops 3 residues before it; the germline J gene fills it in. The rearrangement links TRBV11-2 to TRBJ1-2; D remains unclear. Trimming took 0 bases from V and 0 from J, leaving 8 bases between them. The CDR3 covers 15 residues. The V gene's germline CDR1 is SGHAT and CDR2 FQNNGV. CDR3 region: CASSLDFGANYGYTF. CDR3 bases read: TGTGCCAGCAGCTTAGATTTCGGGGCTAACTATGGC.